This passage covers 7 T cell receptor beta chains from one sample sequenced in a study of T cell repertoires in aging, cancer and after chemotherapy. Multiplex touch-down PCR with TRB-A/B primers amplified rearranged V-D-J TRB sequences. TCRdb fed the multiplex PCR reads into MiXCR, producing one record per CDR3 protein. This repertoire shows more than 7,000 distinct CDR3 sequences, more than 25% found once; its top ten account for 2.5% to 4%. Amplification of TCR beta used genomic DNA extracted from peripheral blood. The sequenced sample was blood. Receptor source: a human donor in good health.

The table lists this clonotype with a few counts. The rearrangement joins TRBV6-6 to TRBJ2-1; D remains unclear. The CDR3 is made up of 16 amino acids. V gave up 0 bases and J gave up 0 bases, with 9 bases separating them. Germline V gene lookup returns CDR1 MNHNY and CDR2 SVGAGI (reference sequence). In DNA form, the CDR3 reads TGTGCCAGCAGTTACTCGGTCAAGAGCTCCTACAATGAGCAGTTCTTC. It specifies CASSYSVKSSYNEQFF.

This clonotype was counted only a few times. The chain combines TRBV11-2 with TRBJ2-1, with TRBD1 as a possible D gene (5 bases). CDR1 is SGHAT, CDR2 FQNNGV, per germline. The CDR3 has 15 amino acids. The V and J ends lost 4 bases and 4 bases respectively, with 14 bases between them. The CDR3 protein is CASSSRVTGYNEQFF. Here the CDR3 DNA reads TGTGCCAGCAGCTCGCGAGTAACAGGTTACAATGAGCAGTTCTTC.

The gene calls are TRBV6-2 or TRBV6-3 and TRBJ1-4; no clear D. Germline CDR1 is MNHEY and CDR2 is SVGEGT. V lost 6 bases, J lost 0 bases, and 11 bases lay in between. The CDR3 extends over 15 amino acids. The CDR3 here is CASSLDGATNEKLFF. For the CDR3, the DNA is TGTGCCAGCAGCCTGGACGGAGCAACTAATGAAAAACTGTTTTTT.

This clonotype was detected a few times. Here the CDR3 reads CSAPSQGGSNQPQHF. The CDR3 DNA reads TGCAGTGCCCCCTCTCAGGGGGGGAGCAATCAGCCCCAGCATTTT. The chain recombines TRBV20-1 with TRBJ1-5; 7 bases match TRBD1. Trimming at V came to 6 bases and at J to 1 base, leaving 9 bases not matched to a gene. Germline CDR1 reads DFQATT; CDR2 reads SNEGSKA (reference sequence). The CDR3 is 15 residues long.

The J gene is TRBJ1-2, the V gene TRBV5-5; D remains ambiguous. The CDR3 length is 15 residues. The V gene's germline CDR1 is SGHKS and CDR2 YYEKEE (reference sequence). Deletions cut 0 bases from V and 2 bases from J, with 11 bases between. DNA for the CDR3: TGTGCCAGCAGCTTGGGCGGGCGCTCCAACTATGGCTACACCTTC. Translated: CASSLGGRSNYGYTF.

The J gene is TRBJ1-1, the V gene TRBV20-1, with 7 positions matching TRBD1. The germline V gene has CDR1 DFQATT and CDR2 SNEGSKA (reference sequence). Trimming cost V 3 bases and J 4 bases; bases outside gene matches: 8. This CDR3 has 14 residues. CDR3 sequence: CSARAGGPGTEAFF. The CDR3 region has the DNA TGCAGTGCTAGGGCAGGGGGTCCAGGCACTGAAGCTTTCTTT.

This clonotype was picked up a small number of times. The gene calls are TRBV18 and TRBJ1-2; perhaps TRBD1 as D (6 bases). Looked up from germline, CDR1 is KGHSH and CDR2 is LQKENI. This CDR3 is 14 amino acids long. The V end lost 6 bases, the J end lost 8 bases, and 19 bases lay between the germline ends. CDR3 sequence: CASSVSSGEIGYTF. CDR3 bases: TGTGCCAGCTCGGTTTCTTCAGGGGAGATCGGCTACACCTTC.